A single sample is the source of the 10 T cell receptor beta chains below, sequenced in a study of graft-versus-host responses after intestinal transplantation. Sequencing used immunoSEQ multiplex PCR; TCRdb keeps in-frame clones, though not all of them. The sample includes about 100,000 clones, 80% to 90% seen only once; the top ten take less than 0.85%. What these receptors recognize is not known. The sample was unstimulated CD4+ T cells sorted from spleen or lymph node cells, taken before transplant. These receptors all stem from a human donor who was the organ donor for an intestinal transplant.

The chain employs TRBV7-9 and TRBJ2-5; 8 nucleotides line up with TRBD1. The junction had 8 bases not matched to a gene; V was cut back by 3 bases and J by 5 bases. There are 15 residues in the CDR3. Germline V gives CDR1 SEHNR, CDR2 FQNEAQ (reference sequence). As DNA, the CDR3 is TGTGCCAGCAGCTTTAAGCAGGGGGCAGGGGAGACCCAGTACTTC. It encodes CASSFKQGAGETQYF.

This clone is a singleton in its sample. The chain has TRBV18 and TRBJ2-3; 12 nucleotides align to TRBD2. In germline, CDR1 is KGHSH, CDR2 LQKENI. V shed 3 bases, J shed 2 bases, and the junction held 3 bases outside the gene matches. The CDR3 spans 16 residues. CDR3 protein: CASSPRTSGATDTQYF. The DNA of the CDR3 is TGTGCCAGCTCACCTCGGACTAGCGGGGCCACAGATACGCAGTATTTT.

The rearrangement links TRBV29-1 to TRBJ2-1; D is undetermined. Germline CDR1 SQVTM, CDR2 ANQGSEA. The ends were cut back, 3 bases at V and 3 bases at J, with 9 bases in the middle. The CDR3 runs 13 residues. For the CDR3, the DNA is TGCAGCGTTGACCTGCAGAACTACAATGAGCAGTTCTTC. It is translated as CSVDLQNYNEQFF.

This chain uses TRBV5-4 with TRBJ1-1; D not resolved. V was shortened by 6 bases and J by 1 base, with 13 bases between the two germline ends. The length of the CDR3 is 14 residues. Germline CDR1 and CDR2: SGHNT and YYREEE (reference sequence). In DNA form, the CDR3 reads TGTGCCAGCACCCCAACGGCGGGGAACACTGAAGCTTTCTTT. Its translation: CASTPTAGNTEAFF.

In this sample, this clone turned up once. The chain has TRBV7-3 and TRBJ2-1, with D hard to call. Germline V gives CDR1 SGHTA, CDR2 FQGTGA. Trimming took off 2 bases at V and 4 bases at J, with 12 bases between the two ends. This CDR3 has 15 residues. The CDR3 sequence: CASSLLVGKYNEQFF. CDR3 nucleotide sequence: TGTGCCAGCAGCTTATTAGTAGGCAAGTACAATGAGCAGTTCTTC.

This chain joins TRBV29-1 and TRBJ2-5; D not resolved. The J call may be wrong; the DNA end is better matched by TRBJ2-7. The CDR3 is made up of 12 amino acids. Germline CDR1 SQVTM, CDR2 ANQGSEA. This chain's CDR3 is CSVEVSQYEQYF. The CDR3 DNA is TGCAGCGTTGAAGTTTCCCAGTACGAGCAGTACTTC.

The J gene is TRBJ2-7, the V gene TRBV7-3; a weak D match, TRBD2 (6 bases). In germline, CDR1 is SGHTA, CDR2 FQGTGA. The V and J ends lost 3 bases and 5 bases respectively, with 11 bases between them. CDR3 length equals 13 residues. In DNA form, the CDR3 reads TGTGCCAGCAGCTTCGGACCGGGGGACGAGCAGTACTTC. Translation: CASSFGPGDEQYF.

The chain employs TRBV6-5 and TRBJ2-7; 8 bases align to TRBD1. This CDR3 has 14 residues. Germline CDR1 is MNHEY and CDR2 is SVGAGI. Trimming took 5 bases from V and 2 from J; bases not matched to a gene: 5. CDR3 sequence: CASSESGGPYEQYF. DNA of the CDR3: TGTGCCAGCAGTGAATCAGGGGGCCCCTACGAGCAGTACTTC.

This chain joins TRBV7-3 and TRBJ2-3; possible D gene TRBD1, 5 bases. From germline, CDR1 is SGHTA and CDR2 FQGTGA. V lost 5 bases to trimming and J lost 4 bases, with 10 bases between them. This CDR3 comprises 13 residues. The CDR3 spells CASSAGQADTQYF. For the CDR3, the DNA is TGTGCCAGCAGCGCCGGACAAGCAGATACGCAGTATTTT.

CDR3 sequence: CASSFGLATDTQYF. The CDR3, as DNA: TGTGCCAGTAGTTTCGGACTAGCCACAGATACGCAGTATTTT. The chain employs TRBV19 and TRBJ2-3; 8 bases are shared with TRBD2. V shed 5 bases, J shed 2 bases, and the junction held 3 bases outside the gene matches. Germline V gene sequence: CDR1 LNHDA, CDR2 SQIVND (reference sequence). The CDR3 consists of 14 residues.